The 17 T cell receptor beta chains reported below all come from one sample, sequenced in a study of CD8 T cells in Susac syndrome. RNA was extracted with the RNeasy kit, and a quantity of roughly 0.45 to 1 ug was reverse transcribed using random hexamers. From the immunoSEQ multiplex PCR reads, TCRdb called clonotypes with MiXCR, one entry per CDR3 protein. The top ten hold roughly 0.2% of the sample, which has fewer than 150,000 distinct CDR3 sequences, roughly 94% seen once. Input material: CD8+ T cells from PBMCs. These receptors originate from a human donor with Susac syndrome.

CDR3 amino acids: CASTVLADLNTGELFF. Written as DNA, the CDR3 is TGTGCCAGCACCGTTCTAGCGGATCTTAACACCGGGGAGCTGTTTTTT. The V and J genes are TRBV13 and TRBJ2-2; 7 bases fit TRBD2. Germline CDR1 PRHDT, CDR2 FYEKMQ (reference sequence). The CDR3 extends over 16 amino acids. The J segment lost 2 bases and the V segment lost 7 bases, leaving 10 bases of the junction unmatched.

The V gene is TRBV4-1, the J gene TRBJ2-1, with TRBD2 matching over 10 bases. CDR3 length equals 19 residues. Germline V gene lookup returns CDR1 MGHRA and CDR2 YSYEKL. V lost 1 base, J lost 8 bases, and 17 bases stayed unmatched. The CDR3 region is CASSQGPASGRHKLYEQFF. CDR3 nucleotides: TGCGCCAGCAGCCAAGGCCCCGCTAGCGGGAGACATAAACTCTATGAGCAGTTCTTC.

CDR3 DNA: TGCAGTGCCAAGGACGGCGGGAGGGCGGGCGAGCAGTACTTC. This sequence encodes CSAKDGGRAGEQYF. V usage is TRBV20-1 and J usage is TRBJ2-7, with 9 bases lining up with TRBD2. The germline CDR1 and CDR2 sequences are DFQATT and SNEGSKA (reference sequence). V was clipped by 6 bases and J by 6 bases; unmatched bases: 12. This CDR3 region has 14 residues.

V is TRBV18 and J is TRBJ2-5; 9 nucleotides line up with TRBD2. The germline CDR1 and CDR2 sequences are KGHSH and LQKENI. The CDR3 extends over 16 amino acids. V shed 2 bases and J 9 bases; nucleotides not matched to a gene: 13. The CDR3 region is CASSPKGLADAQAQYF. For the CDR3, the DNA is TGTGCCAGCTCACCAAAGGGACTAGCAGACGCCCAGGCCCAGTACTTC.

The V gene is TRBV6-6, the J gene TRBJ1-5; 7 bases agree with TRBD1. This CDR3 region has 16 residues. Trimming removed 4 bases from V and 5 bases from J; junction bases left unmatched: 11. The V gene's germline CDR1 is MNHNY and CDR2 SVGAGI (reference sequence). CDR3 residues: CASSSGQDNTYQPQHF. The CDR3 DNA follows: TGTGCCAGCAGTTCAGGACAGGACAACACCTATCAGCCCCAGCATTTT.

The CDR3 DNA follows: TGTGCCAGCAGCGCCGGGACAGTGGATTACGAGCAGTACTTC. As protein: CASSAGTVDYEQYF. The chain joins TRBV9 to TRBJ2-7; 7 bases are a match to TRBD1. V was clipped by 3 bases and J by 4 bases; unmatched bases: 7. The germline gives CDR1 SGDLS, CDR2 YYNGEE. The CDR3 extends over 14 amino acids.

This chain joins TRBV27 and TRBJ2-7; D not resolved. There are 15 residues in the CDR3. Per germline, CDR1 MNHEY and CDR2 SMNVEV (reference sequence). Between the trimmed V and J ends, which lost 6 bases and 5 bases, there was a span of 20 bases. The CDR3 bases are TGTGCCAGCAGCGACCGGTGGGATGGAGTAGACGAGCAGTACTTC. Amino acid sequence: CASSDRWDGVDEQYF.

V usage is TRBV7-6 and J usage is TRBJ2-5, with D unclear. The CDR3 contains 13 residues. V was trimmed by 5 bases and J by 5 bases, leaving 12 bases between them. Germline loops: CDR1 SGHVS, CDR2 FNYEAQ. CDR3 nucleotides: TGTGCCAGCAGCCCTACCCCACTGGAGACCCAGTACTTC. Residues: CASSPTPLETQYF.

The V and J genes are TRBV30 and TRBJ2-7; 9 nucleotides line up with TRBD2. Trimming took 5 bases from V and 6 from J; bases not matched to a gene: 14. The germline V gene encodes CDR1 GTSNPN and CDR2 SVGIG (reference sequence). This CDR3 has 15 residues. DNA of the CDR3: TGTGCCTGGGGGCTGTTGCGGGAGGGCCTAACCGAGCAGTACTTC. It yields the protein CAWGLLREGLTEQYF.

The chain uses TRBV5-4 and TRBJ2-1; TRBD1 matches 7 bases. This CDR3 contains 16 residues. Germline V gene data show CDR1 as SGHNT and CDR2 as YYREEE (reference sequence). V trimming: 4 bases; J trimming: 0 bases; junction bases outside the gene matches: 7. CDR3 nucleotide sequence: TGTGCCAGCAGCGGACAGGCCACTAGCTCCTACAATGAGCAGTTCTTC. Amino acids: CASSGQATSSYNEQFF.

In DNA form, the CDR3 reads TGTGCCAGCAGTTCCAATCAGCCCCAGCATTTT. Amino acids: CASSSNQPQHF. This chain uses TRBV6-6 with TRBJ1-5, with D hard to call. Germline loops: CDR1 MNHNY, CDR2 SVGAGI (reference sequence). Trimming pared 4 bases from V and 3 bases from J, leaving 1 base between. The CDR3 sequence is 11 residues long.

The chain recombines TRBV24-1 with TRBJ1-5, with D possibly matching TRBD1 (5 bases). This CDR3 has 15 amino acids. Looked up from germline, CDR1 is KGHDR and CDR2 is SFDVKD. The V and J ends lost 3 bases and 4 bases respectively, with 12 bases between them. This CDR3 is CATSDRGRMNQPQHF. CDR3 sequence (DNA): TGTGCCACCAGTGATAGGGGACGGATGAATCAGCCCCAGCATTTT.

The gene calls are TRBV5-6 and TRBJ2-7; D might be TRBD1 (6 bases). The CDR3 sequence is 13 residues long. The V end lost 6 bases, the J end lost 0 bases, and 10 bases lay between the germline ends. CDR1 and CDR2 from the germline V gene are SGHDT and YYEEEE. The CDR3 loop is CASTQGSSYEQYF. CDR3 DNA sequence: TGTGCCAGCACCCAGGGGTCCTCCTACGAGCAGTACTTC.

The V gene is TRBV20-1, the J gene TRBJ1-2, with no clear D. CDR3 length: 14 amino acids. V was cut by 3 bases and J by 3 bases, with 14 bases left in between. Germline V gives CDR1 DFQATT, CDR2 SNEGSKA (reference sequence). The CDR3 loop reads CSASNQETYYGYTF. CDR3 DNA: TGCAGTGCTAGTAACCAGGAGACCTACTATGGCTACACCTTC.

The rearrangement links TRBV7-9 to TRBJ2-7; 8 nucleotides agree with TRBD1. This CDR3 is built from 15 residues. Germline V lookup: CDR1 SEHNR, CDR2 FQNEAQ (reference sequence). The J segment lost 2 bases and the V segment lost 5 bases, leaving 8 bases of the junction unmatched. The CDR3 loop reads CASSRPGQDPYEQYF. In DNA form, the CDR3 reads TGTGCCAGCAGCCGACCGGGACAGGACCCCTACGAGCAGTACTTC. Using reference TRBV7-9 and TRBJ2-7 for the parts outside the CDR3, the full variable domain is DTGVSQNPRHKITKRGQNVTFRCDPISEHNRLYWYRQTLGQGPEFLTYFQNEAQLEKSRLLSDRFSAERPKGSFSTLEIQRTEQGDSAMYLCASSRPGQDPYEQYFGPGTRLTVT.

This clonotype has more than one count but fewer than ten. This chain links TRBV5-4 with TRBJ2-1; D not resolved. The CDR3 consists of 14 residues. Per germline, CDR1 SGHNT and CDR2 YYREEE (reference sequence). The V and J ends lost 1 base and 5 bases respectively, with 10 bases between them. Here the CDR3 DNA reads TGTGCCAGCAGCTTGCTGGCAGAGAACAATGAGCAGTTCTTC. Translated: CASSLLAENNEQFF.

This clonotype was observed a single time. V is TRBV20-1 and J is TRBJ2-1; 16 bases agree with TRBD2. The trim removed 3 bases at V and 2 bases at J, leaving 7 bases unmatched. This CDR3 has 18 amino acids. CDR1 and CDR2 (germline): DFQATT, SNEGSKA (reference sequence). CDR3 DNA sequence: TGCAGTGCTAGGGCCCCGGGACTAGCGGGAGGGCCCTACAATGAGCAGTTCTTC. It codes for CSARAPGLAGGPYNEQFF.